This entry features one T cell receptor (beta chain) sequence. This record comes from a study of blood T cell repertoires in COVID-19. In the study overall: Spain, Italy and the United States supplied samples that represented acute and convalescent COVID-19. The analysed material was cDNA or gDNA that came from T cells, B-cell-depleted T cells, or PBMCs.

Looked up from germline, CDR1 is MNHEY and CDR2 is SVGAGI. The ends were cut back, 7 bases at V and 8 bases at J, with 11 bases in the middle. This CDR3 has 11 residues. Per the authors' pipeline: The authors estimated nucleated cell counts from reference gene primer amplification. Produced via immunoSEQ multiplex PCR; TCRdb's table is partial and in-frame only. V, J and clone size derive from that table, while D and trimming were established from the DNA sequence. The sample lists 35,000 to 40,000 clones, about four fifths seen once, with about 14% in the top ten. The origin of this receptor is a man between 45 and 60 years old with active or convalescent COVID-19. This sequence joins TRBV6-5 and TRBJ1-2, with unresolved D. The sample consisted of peripheral blood. DNA for the CDR3: TGTGCCAGCACCAGTTCAGCGGGCTACACCTTC. It encodes CASTSSAGYTF.